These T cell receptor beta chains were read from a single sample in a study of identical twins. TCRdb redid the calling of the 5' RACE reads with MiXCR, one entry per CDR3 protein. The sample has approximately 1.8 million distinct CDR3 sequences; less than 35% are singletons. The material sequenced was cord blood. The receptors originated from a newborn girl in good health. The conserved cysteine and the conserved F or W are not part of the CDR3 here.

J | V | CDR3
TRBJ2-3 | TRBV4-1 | ASSQGEFTDTQY
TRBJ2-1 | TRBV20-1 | SARGRTFFSYNEQF
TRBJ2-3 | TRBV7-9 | ASSLERVTDTQY
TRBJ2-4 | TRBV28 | ASSSPRRLAKNIQY
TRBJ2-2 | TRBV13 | ASSPRDRVTGELF
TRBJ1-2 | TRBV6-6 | ASTPGHPINYGDT
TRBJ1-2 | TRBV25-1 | ASSLGHLGGYT
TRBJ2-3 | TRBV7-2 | ASSLAGSLYTDTQY
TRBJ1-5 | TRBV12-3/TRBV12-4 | ASRISGQGLLGLQH
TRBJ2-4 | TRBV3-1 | ASSQNDRAKNTQY
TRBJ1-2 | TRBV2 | ASTGGTGYT
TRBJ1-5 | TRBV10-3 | AISDGGQPQH
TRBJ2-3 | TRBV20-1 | SARELGGDTDTQY
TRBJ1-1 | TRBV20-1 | SAPATDRAREAF
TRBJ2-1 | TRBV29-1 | SPPPARGWRSYNEQF
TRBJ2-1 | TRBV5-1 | ASSRDSSSNEQF
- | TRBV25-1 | ASSISGETQF
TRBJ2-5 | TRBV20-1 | SAREGLAVRETQY
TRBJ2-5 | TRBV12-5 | ASGFTSGLAGGLWNNEQY
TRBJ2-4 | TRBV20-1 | SARASTSVFTKNIQY
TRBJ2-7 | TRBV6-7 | ASSYSIRESSYEQY
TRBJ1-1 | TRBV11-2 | ASSLPQVHTEAF
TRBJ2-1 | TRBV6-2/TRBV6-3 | ASSFERERWSYNEQF
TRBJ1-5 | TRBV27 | ASSSGRRSNQPQH
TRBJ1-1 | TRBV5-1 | ASSLWGEGNTEAF
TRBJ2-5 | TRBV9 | ASSVELAGGQETQY
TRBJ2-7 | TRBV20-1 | SAREVAAYEQY
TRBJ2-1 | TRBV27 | ASSSHSSARVYNEQF
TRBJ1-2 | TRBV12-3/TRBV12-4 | ASSFDAGTGYGYT
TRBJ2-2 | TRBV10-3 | AISDPGGSAGELF
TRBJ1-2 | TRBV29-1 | SVYEGLERLANYGYT
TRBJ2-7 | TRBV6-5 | ASSYSRVFSGGPWEQY
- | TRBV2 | ASCLAGKETQY
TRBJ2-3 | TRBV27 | ASSLVQGGTDTQY
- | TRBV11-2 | ASSLARVMLYEQY
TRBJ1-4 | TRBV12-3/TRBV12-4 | ASTGANEKLF
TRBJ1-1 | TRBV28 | ASRQTGENTEAF